Below are 2 T cell receptor beta chains sequenced from a single sample in a study of response to subunit inactivated influenza vaccine. TCRdb itself ran the RT-PCR reads through MiXCR, one entry per CDR3 protein. This sample has around 580,000 distinct CDR3 sequences, with 12% found just once. The sequencing here drew on PBMCs from blood, taken on the day of vaccination. The receptors here all came from a man aged 50 to 60 who received an inactivated influenza vaccine.

V and J are TRBV18 and TRBJ2-1; 8 nucleotides agree with TRBD1. The V and J ends lost 3 bases and 0 bases, in that order; junction bases with no gene match: 7. The CDR3 has 17 amino acids. Germline CDR1 and CDR2: KGHSH and LQKENI. CDR3 amino acids: CASSPTGGAHSYNEQFF. The CDR3 DNA reads as TGTGCCAGCTCACCTACAGGGGGTGCTCACTCCTACAATGAGCAGTTCTTC.

V is TRBV10-3 and J is TRBJ2-7; tentatively, D is TRBD1 (6 bases). Germline loops: CDR1 ENHRY, CDR2 SYGVKD. V dropped 5 bases and J dropped 3 bases, with 11 bases sitting between them. There are 13 residues in the CDR3. CDR3 amino acids: CAISTKTGYEQYF. CDR3 sequence (DNA): TGTGCCATCAGTACTAAGACAGGCTACGAGCAGTACTTC.